Each of the 29 T cell receptor beta chains below was sequenced from the same sample in a study of blood T cells in healthy people across ages. It was with a sample-barcoded 5' primer and a J-beta primer mix that a second PCR of roughly 7 to 12 cycles was run. TCRdb re-called the 5' RACE reads with MiXCR, one entry per CDR3 protein. This table holds roughly 1 million distinct CDR3 sequences, around 25% found once. These same data were also listed under a study on T cells of mothers and their children.

The sample consisted of blood. These receptors all come from a girl under 10 years old in good health.

This clonotype appeared a few times. The rearrangement joins TRBV7-3 to TRBJ1-1; 11 bases are shared with TRBD1. The germline V gene has CDR1 SGHTA and CDR2 FQGTGA. The ends lost 5 bases at V and 3 bases at J; junction bases unmatched: 8. This CDR3 contains 16 residues. The CDR3 sequence is CASSPWTGGADTEAFF. The CDR3, as DNA: TGTGCCAGCAGCCCATGGACAGGGGGCGCGGACACTGAAGCTTTCTTT.

This chain links TRBV9 with TRBJ2-1, with D uncertain. The germline V gene has CDR1 SGDLS and CDR2 YYNGEE. Trimming shortened V by 4 bases and J by 3 bases, and 11 bases separated the two germline ends. CDR3 length: 14 amino acids. Here the CDR3 reads CASSISIIYNEQFF. CDR3 bases: TGTGCCAGCAGCATTTCGATTATCTACAATGAGCAGTTCTTC.

The chain is built from TRBV12-3 or TRBV12-4 and TRBJ2-2; D might be TRBD1 (6 bases). This CDR3 spans 18 amino acids. Trimming took 9 bases from V and 1 from J, leaving 24 bases between them. As DNA, the CDR3 is TGTGCCAGTCAAAAGGTACAGGGCGTTGAATTGAACACCGGGGAGCTGTTTTTT. Amino acids: CASQKVQGVELNTGELFF.

The chain links TRBV4-2 to TRBJ2-6; D is uncertain. There are 18 residues in the CDR3. V shed 2 bases and J shed 0 bases, with 14 bases lying between them. In germline, CDR1 is LGHNA, CDR2 YNFKEQ. Here the CDR3 reads CASSQQSLASSGANVLTF. CDR3 bases: TGTGCCAGCAGCCAACAGTCCCTTGCAAGCTCTGGGGCCAACGTCCTGACTTTC.

V is TRBV20-1 and J is TRBJ2-1; D may be TRBD2 (6 bases). The CDR3 has 13 amino acids. Trimming cost V 3 bases and J 4 bases, with 10 bases left between them. Germline assignment: CDR1 DFQATT and CDR2 SNEGSKA (reference sequence). CDR3 sequence (DNA): TGCAGTGCTAGGGGGGGTACTTACAATGAGCAGTTCTTC. This translates into CSARGGTYNEQFF.

The chain carries TRBV4-3 and TRBJ2-2, with a weak D call TRBD2 (7 bases). CDR1 and CDR2 from the germline V gene are LGHNA and YSLEER. The CDR3 is made up of 18 amino acids. Trimming pared 4 bases from V and 2 bases from J, leaving 20 bases between. The CDR3 bases are TGCGCCAGCAGCCCCTCCTTTGTAGGGGGGGCTAACACCGGGGAGCTGTTTTTT. It codes for CASSPSFVGGANTGELFF.

The V call is TRBV29-1, the J call TRBJ2-2, with 12 bases identical to TRBD2. From germline, CDR1 is SQVTM and CDR2 ANQGSEA. The CDR3 runs to 19 residues. V lost 6 bases, J lost 1 base, and 15 bases stayed unmatched. The CDR3, as DNA: TGCAGCGTCGAAACTAAGGACCTGACTAGCGGGGGGAACACCGGGGAGCTGTTTTTT. Its protein product is CSVETKDLTSGGNTGELFF.

This clonotype was counted a few times. This rearrangement joins TRBV7-2 to TRBJ2-5; 7 positions agree with TRBD2. This CDR3 is built from 14 residues. Germline loops: CDR1 SGHTA, CDR2 FQGNSA. J gave up 2 bases and V 8 bases, and 8 bases lay outside the gene matches. CDR3 sequence reads: CASRWGREQETQYF. For the CDR3, the DNA is TGTGCCAGCCGGTGGGGGAGGGAGCAAGAGACCCAGTACTTC.

The V and J genes are TRBV3-1 and TRBJ1-2; TRBD1 agrees at 7 bases. The germline V gene encodes CDR1 LGHDT and CDR2 YNNKEL (reference sequence). The CDR3 consists of 17 residues. V shed 3 bases and J 0 bases; nucleotides not matched to a gene: 10. The CDR3, as DNA: TGTGCCAGCAGCCAGGACAGGCGAAGGGCGACTAACTATGGCTACACCTTC. Encoded protein: CASSQDRRRATNYGYTF.

The V call is TRBV28, the J call TRBJ1-3, with TRBD1 as a possible D gene (5 bases). V lost 6 bases and J lost 0, with 15 bases in between. Germline V CDR1 and CDR2: MDHEN, SYDVKM. The CDR3 contains 16 residues. The CDR3 DNA reads TGTGCCAGCAGCCCCTTAGGGGCAGTCTCTGGAAACACCATATATTTT. Its translation: CASSPLGAVSGNTIYF.

V is TRBV5-1 and J is TRBJ1-2, with 7 bases identical to TRBD1. Germline V gene lookup returns CDR1 SGHRS and CDR2 YFSETQ. The trim removed 1 base at V and 5 bases at J, leaving 8 bases unmatched. The CDR3 runs 15 residues. CDR3 sequence (DNA): TGCGCCAGCAGCTTGTCCTGGGACAGCCTGTATGGCTACACCTTC. It translates to CASSLSWDSLYGYTF.

The chain joins TRBV11-3 to TRBJ1-3, with D unresolved. With 3 bases removed from V and 2 bases from J, the gap between germline ends came to 8 bases. This CDR3 is built from 14 residues. Germline CDR1 SGHNT, CDR2 YENEEA. As DNA, the CDR3 is TGTGCCAGCAGCTTTATTTCCACTGGAAACACCATATATTTT. The encoded protein is CASSFISTGNTIYF.

The V call is TRBV7-2, the J call TRBJ1-1, with 11 bases aligning to TRBD1. The germline CDR1 and CDR2 sequences are SGHTA and FQGNSA. The V segment lost 4 bases and the J segment 7 bases; nucleotides outside the gene matches: 5. The CDR3 totals 14 residues. CDR3 loop: CASSWSGTGGEAFF. CDR3 sequence (DNA): TGTGCCAGCAGCTGGTCTGGGACAGGGGGTGAAGCTTTCTTT.

A few counts support this clonotype. The chain employs TRBV7-9 and TRBJ2-5, with D tentatively TRBD1 (5 bases). CDR3 size: 18 residues. V gave up 5 bases and J gave up 3 bases, with 25 bases separating them. The germline V gene has CDR1 SEHNR and CDR2 FQNEAQ (reference sequence). The CDR3 is CASSKPRPGQGKEETQYF. The CDR3 DNA reads TGTGCCAGCAGCAAGCCCAGACCTGGGCAGGGAAAAGAAGAGACCCAGTACTTC.

This clonotype was seen more than once but under ten times. V usage is TRBV20-1 and J usage is TRBJ2-1; 9 bases agree with TRBD1. The end of the DNA is better explained by TRBJ2-7, so the J call may be wrong. The CDR3 is made up of 14 amino acids. CDR1 and CDR2 from the germline V gene are DFQATT and SNEGSKA (reference sequence). The CDR3 loop is CSARADRGLYEQYF. In DNA, the CDR3 is TGCAGTGCTAGAGCGGACAGGGGCCTCTACGAGCAGTACTTC.

This clonotype turned up a few times. The chain is built from TRBV20-1 and TRBJ2-7, with D unresolved. Per the germline V gene, CDR1 is DFQATT and CDR2 is SNEGSKA (reference sequence). V was trimmed by 5 bases and J by 4 bases, leaving 18 bases between them. The CDR3 loop spans 14 amino acids. The CDR3 region is CSALPGPLLYEQYF. CDR3 nucleotide sequence: TGCAGTGCTTTGCCGGGCCCCTTGTTGTACGAGCAGTACTTC.

This chain links TRBV7-9 with TRBJ2-1; no clear D gene. V lost 6 bases and J lost 0, with 6 bases in between. Germline CDR1 SEHNR, CDR2 FQNEAQ (reference sequence). The CDR3 spans 13 residues. CDR3 sequence: CASRAPSYNEQFF. The CDR3 DNA reads as TGTGCCAGCAGGGCACCCTCCTACAATGAGCAGTTCTTC.

This sequence joins TRBV29-1 and TRBJ2-1, with D possibly matching TRBD2 (5 bases). The CDR3 consists of 14 residues. Trimming removed 4 bases from V and 5 bases from J, with 15 bases in between. Germline CDR1 and CDR2: SQVTM and ANQGSEA. The CDR3 nucleotides read TGCAGCGTTGCTAGCATTTTCAGCAACAATGAGCAGTTCTTC. This codes for CSVASIFSNNEQFF.

This clonotype was picked up a small number of times. The rearrangement joins TRBV4-3 to TRBJ2-1, with TRBD2 matching 9 bases. V gave up 1 base and J gave up 9 bases; unmatched junction bases: 10. CDR3 length: 16 residues. Germline CDR1 reads LGHNA; CDR2 reads YSLEER. This CDR3 reads CASSQAFGLASSEQFF. The CDR3 nucleotides are TGCGCCAGCAGCCAAGCGTTTGGACTAGCGTCAAGTGAGCAGTTCTTC.

The DNA of the CDR3 is TGTGCCAGCAGCCGGGGGACCGGAGTCCCCCAGTACTTC. Amino acids: CASSRGTGVPQYF. This chain joins TRBV5-6 and TRBJ2-5, with D possibly matching TRBD2 (6 bases). This CDR3 spans 13 amino acids. Looked up from germline, CDR1 is SGHDT and CDR2 is YYEEEE. Trimming took off 4 bases at V and 9 bases at J, with 16 bases between the two ends.

V and J are TRBV9 and TRBJ2-3, with 14 bases fitting TRBD2. The CDR3 runs 18 residues. Germline assignment: CDR1 SGDLS and CDR2 YYNGEE. The V segment lost 3 bases and the J segment 6 bases; nucleotides outside the gene matches: 12. The CDR3 spells CASSELGLAGDLVDTQYF. DNA of the CDR3: TGTGCCAGCAGCGAACTGGGACTAGCGGGGGATTTGGTGGATACGCAGTATTTT.

The chain has TRBV9 and TRBJ1-3; D gene ambiguous. V lost 1 base and J lost 0, with 20 bases in between. Germline V lookup: CDR1 SGDLS, CDR2 YYNGEE. The CDR3 covers 19 residues. The CDR3 nucleotides are TGTGCCAGCAGCGTAAATCCTCGTTCGGACGAAGGCTCTGGAAACACCATATATTTT. Its protein is CASSVNPRSDEGSGNTIYF.

The chain is built from TRBV27 and TRBJ2-5; D is perhaps TRBD2 (6 bases). Trimming removed 8 bases from V and 4 bases from J, with 11 bases in between. The CDR3 sequence is 12 residues long. Germline V CDR1 and CDR2: MNHEY, SMNVEV (reference sequence). The CDR3 spells CASRTIGETQYF. CDR3 in DNA: TGTGCCAGCCGGACTATAGGAGAGACCCAGTACTTC.

The chain joins TRBV13 to TRBJ2-2; tentative D call: TRBD1 (6 bases). Germline CDR1 is PRHDT and CDR2 is FYEKMQ (reference sequence). V lost 3 bases to trimming and J lost 4 bases, with 15 bases between them. The CDR3 runs 16 residues. CDR3: CASSFPAGAGTGELFF. The CDR3 DNA is TGTGCCAGCAGCTTTCCTGCAGGGGCAGGCACCGGGGAGCTGTTTTTT. The whole variable domain, filled in from reference TRBV13 and TRBJ2-2, reads AAGVIQSPRHLIKEKRETATLKCYPIPRHDTVYWYQQGPGQDPQFLISFYEKMQSDKGSIPDRFSAQQFSDYHSELNMSSLELGDSALYFCASSFPAGAGTGELFFGEGSRLTVL.

This chain connects TRBV7-2 to TRBJ2-7, with 7 bases aligning to TRBD1. This CDR3 spans 15 amino acids. The J segment lost 2 bases and the V segment lost 4 bases, leaving 8 bases of the junction unmatched. The germline V gene encodes CDR1 SGHTA and CDR2 FQGNSA. The CDR3 loop reads CASSSRDSATYEQYF. For the CDR3, the DNA is TGTGCCAGCAGCTCCCGGGACAGCGCCACCTACGAGCAGTACTTC.

This clonotype turned up a few times. A read error may produce the germline difference seen at one junction end. V and J are TRBV29-1 and TRBJ2-7, with a possible D match to TRBD1 (6 bases). Germline-derived CDR1 and CDR2 are SQVTM and ANQGSEA. The CDR3 has 14 amino acids. CDR3 bases: TGCAGCGCATCATTAGGGGGACGTGGCTACAAGCAGTACTTC. Its protein product is CSASLGGRGYKQYF.

This clonotype was detected only a few times. This chain links TRBV29-1 with TRBJ2-1; no clear D. V lost 1 base, J lost 6 bases, and 10 bases lay in between. The germline gives CDR1 SQVTM, CDR2 ANQGSEA. The CDR3 has 13 amino acids. Here the CDR3 DNA reads TGCAGCGTTGAAGGGAGCTGGACCAATGAGCAGTTCTTC. It is translated as CSVEGSWTNEQFF.

The chain combines TRBV6-1 with TRBJ2-2; 7 nucleotides align to TRBD1. CDR1 is MNHNS and CDR2 is SASEGT in the germline V gene. J gave up 6 bases and V 7 bases, and 8 bases lay outside the gene matches. The CDR3 is 14 amino acids. The CDR3 spells CASMDTGVPGELFF. The CDR3 nucleotides are TGTGCCAGCATGGATACAGGGGTCCCCGGGGAGCTGTTTTTT.

This chain joins TRBV29-1 and TRBJ1-2, with D maybe TRBD1 (5 bases). The CDR3 is 11 residues long. Germline V gene data show CDR1 as SQVTM and CDR2 as ANQGSEA. The CDR3 DNA sequence: TGCTTAGCCCAGGGAACAGATGGCTACACCTTC. It codes for CLAQGTDGYTF.